This TCR beta chain was documented in a study of regulatory T cells in long-lasting Graves disease. Germline CDR1 is SQVTM and CDR2 is ANQGSEA. The CDR3 totals 11 residues. V gave up 4 bases and J gave up 3 bases, with 5 bases separating them. This clonotype was seen repeatedly, ten times or more. Time point given: newly diagnosed GD, antithyroid drugs for less than 3 months. PBMC RNA served as the TCR library source. Both iRepertoire HTBI primers and Arm-PCR of CDR3 regions were used to build the TCR beta libraries. A single record per CDR3 protein comes from TCRdb applying MiXCR to the multiplex PCR reads. This sample has about half a million distinct CDR3 sequences, with around 13% found just once. The data were also submitted as part of a second study, on T cells in Graves' hyperthyroidism and ophthalmopathy.

This TCR derives from a woman in her 30s with Graves disease. This sample comprised peripheral blood mononuclear cells (PBMCs), obtained at new diagnosis, from a patient treated with antithyroid drugs. The chain joins TRBV29-1 to TRBJ2-3; D not resolved. CDR3 sequence: CSVAETDTQYF. CDR3 DNA: TGCAGCGTTGCTGAAACAGATACGCAGTATTTT.